The rows below give T cell receptor beta chains drawn from one sample of a study of graft-versus-host responses after intestinal transplantation. Using immunoSEQ multiplex PCR, the repertoire was profiled, and TCRdb retains in-frame clones only, with some absent. Counted here are 43,000 or so clones, about 95% occurring once; the ten biggest clones make up around 1.5%. Sequencing used PBMCs, obtained about 350 days after intestinal transplant. These receptors were collected from a human patient who received an intestinal transplant, so some T cells may come from the graft donor. CDR3s include the opening cysteine and the closing phenylalanine or tryptophan. D genes are given only for firm matches. Some rows mark clone size as missing; the rest say once, few, many or name a class of expanded clone.

.,TRBJ2-4,.,TRBV30,CAWSVSTAVQYF,TGTGCCTGGAGTGTGTCGACCGCGGTTCAGTACTTC
.,TRBJ2-7,.,TRBV20-1,CSAPDRGEQYF,TGCAGTGCTCCTGATAGAGGCGAGCAGTACTTC
.,TRBJ1-1,.,TRBV7-2,CASSLLGDTEAFF,TGTGCCAGCAGTCTACTAGGCGACACTGAAGCTTTCTTT
few,TRBJ1-2,.,TRBV5-5,CASSDWTTNYGYTF,TGTGCCAGCAGCGATTGGACAACTAACTATGGCTACACCTTC
.,TRBJ2-7,.,TRBV10-3,CAISDMGRGKYEQYF,TGTGCCATCAGTGACATGGGCAGGGGAAAGTACGAGCAGTACTTC
.,TRBJ2-3,TRBD2,TRBV28,CASSLLTSVSTDTQYF,TGTGCCAGCAGTTTACTGACTAGCGTGAGCACAGATACGCAGTATTTT
.,TRBJ1-6,.,TRBV14,CASSLKGGSYNSPLHF,TGTGCCAGCAGCCTCAAGGGGGGCTCCTATAATTCACCCCTCCACTTT
.,TRBJ2-7,.,TRBV27,CASSLLASRDEQYF,TGTGCCAGCAGTTTACTGGCTAGCAGAGACGAGCAGTACTTC
.,TRBJ2-7,.,TRBV6-5,CATSMVGLHEQYF,TGTGCCACCAGTATGGTGGGTCTCCACGAGCAGTACTTC
once,TRBJ1-4,.,TRBV2,CASRPITTNEKLFF,TGTGCCAGCAGACCTATTACAACTAATGAAAAACTGTTTTTT
once,TRBJ1-2,TRBD1,TRBV5-5,CASTRPGTGEGYTF,TGTGCCAGCACCCGGCCGGGGACAGGGGAGGGCTACACCTTC
once,TRBJ1-6,TRBD1,TRBV11-3,CASSLDRTGPYSPLHF,TGTGCCAGCAGCTTAGACCGGACAGGCCCTTATTCACCCCTCCACTTT
once,TRBJ2-3,.,TRBV5-1,CASSSAVLSDTQYF,TGCGCCAGCAGCTCTGCGGTTTTGTCAGATACGCAGTATTTT
.,TRBJ2-7,.,TRBV7-9,CASSLRAGPYEQYF,TGTGCCAGCAGCCTTAGGGCGGGACCCTACGAGCAGTACTTC
.,TRBJ2-2,.,TRBV10-3,CAISVGGRNTGELFF,TGTGCCATCAGTGTGGGGGGGCGGAACACCGGGGAGCTGTTTTTT
.,TRBJ2-6,TRBD1,TRBV9,CASSTGGGGANVLTF,TGTGCCAGCAGTACAGGGGGTGGTGGGGCCAACGTCCTGACTTTC
.,TRBJ2-2,.,TRBV13,CASRRFTGELFF,TGTGCCAGCCGCCGGTTCACCGGGGAGCTGTTTTTT
.,TRBJ2-7,.,TRBV6-6,CASSYSTWSSYEQYF,TGTGCCAGCAGTTACTCGACCTGGAGCTCCTACGAGCAGTACTTC
.,TRBJ2-3,.,TRBV11-3,CASSPLASTDTQYF,TGTGCCAGCAGCCCTCTTGCCTCCACAGATACGCAGTATTTT
.,TRBJ1-2,.,TRBV5-6,CASSLGRGSYGYTF,TGTGCCAGCAGCTTGGGACGGGGCTCCTATGGCTACACCTTC
.,TRBJ1-2,.,TRBV6-6,CASSYSGQNYGYTF,TGTGCCAGCAGTTACTCGGGACAAAACTATGGCTACACCTTC
.,TRBJ1-2,TRBD1,TRBV6-1,CASRGDRGVGYTF,TGTGCCAGCAGGGGGGACAGGGGCGTCGGCTACACCTTC
.,TRBJ1-1,.,TRBV9,CASSVGVVVGKAFF,TGTGCCAGCAGCGTAGGAGTGGTCGTAGGCAAAGCTTTCTTT
.,TRBJ2-7,.,TRBV5-1,CASSLAISSEQYF,TGCGCCAGCAGCTTGGCCATTTCCTCCGAGCAGTACTTC
.,TRBJ1-4,.,TRBV27,CASSLSGFGEKLFF,TGTGCCAGCAGTTTATCGGGGTTCGGGGAAAAACTGTTTTTT
.,TRBJ2-3,TRBD2,TRBV10-3,CAISEQGGADTQYF,TGTGCCATCAGTGAGCAGGGAGGGGCAGATACGCAGTATTTT
.,TRBJ2-1,.,TRBV6-1,CASSPQDAYNEQFF,TGTGCCAGCAGTCCCCAGGACGCCTACAATGAGCAGTTCTTC
.,TRBJ2-1,.,TRBV5-1,CASSLGPSSYNEQFF,TGCGCCAGCAGCTTGGGCCCGAGCTCCTACAATGAGCAGTTCTTC
.,TRBJ1-3,.,TRBV15,CATSRDLRVGNTIYF,TGTGCCACCAGCAGAGATCTCAGGGTTGGAAACACCATATATTTT
.,TRBJ2-5,TRBD2,TRBV19,CASSQDGLEGTQYF,TGTGCCAGTAGCCAAGACGGACTAGAAGGTACCCAGTACTTC
.,TRBJ2-1,TRBD2,TRBV5-6,CASSLVTSGYNEQFF,TGTGCCAGCAGCTTGGTCACTAGCGGTTACAATGAGCAGTTCTTC
.,TRBJ2-5,.,TRBV27,CASSSVRVKETQYF,TGTGCCAGCAGCTCAGTGCGGGTTAAAGAGACCCAGTACTTC
.,TRBJ2-5,TRBD1,TRBV6-1,CASDRVETQYF,TGTGCCAGCGACAGGGTGGAGACCCAGTACTTC
.,TRBJ1-1,.,TRBV21-1,CASGPTGGNTEAFF,TGTGCCAGCGGTCCGACAGGGGGAAACACTGAAGCTTTCTTT
once,TRBJ1-1,.,TRBV4-1,CASSQVGVLNTEAFF,TGCGCCAGCAGCCAAGTAGGGGTCTTGAACACTGAAGCTTTCTTT
.,TRBJ2-3,TRBD2,TRBV5-1,CASSPSTLAGGFTDTQYF,TGCGCCAGCAGCCCAAGCACCCTAGCGGGAGGATTCACAGATACGCAGTATTTT
.,TRBJ1-3,TRBD1,TRBV11-2,CASSSFPGQGDTIYF,TGTGCCAGCAGCTCGTTCCCGGGACAGGGGGACACCATATATTTT